This T cell receptor (beta chain) emerged from a study of OX40 agonist ivuxolimab in advanced cancers. Whole-study context: A mean age of around 60 years, range roughly 23 to 85, was recorded, and more than 80% were male. Three patients got partial responses; one had hepatocellular carcinoma and two had cutaneous melanoma. Points from the study as a whole: Low normalized T-cell clonal expansion was additionally recorded for some nonresponders.

In its sample, this clone was seen once. Its cognate antigen is unknown. The CDR3 consists of 16 residues. The V segment lost 4 bases and the J segment 4 bases; nucleotides outside the gene matches: 11. Germline assignment: CDR1 SGHAT and CDR2 FQDESV (reference sequence). The repertoire was sequenced with immunoSEQ multiplex PCR; TCRdb's copy has only in-frame clones and lacks some. The sample carries approximately 70,000 clones, 85% to 95% recorded once. The chain employs TRBV11-1 and TRBJ2-7, with 9 positions matching TRBD2. The TCR sequence derives from an adult with an advanced solid tumor such as melanoma, head and neck, liver or kidney cancer. This specimen consisted of CD4+ or CD8+ T cells sorted from blood, obtained in a trial of the OX40 agonist ivuxolimab. This CDR3 is CASSSRLAEPPYEQYF. Here the CDR3 DNA reads TGTGCCAGCAGCTCTAGACTAGCGGAGCCCCCTTACGAGCAGTACTTC.